The source of this T cell receptor (beta chain) is a study of cytomegalovirus exposure and HLA in healthy donors (dated by TCRdb to the late 2010s). In terms of the full investigation: An earlier analysis of under 600 of the donors reported about 250 Gb of sequence data and around 120 million unique TCR beta sequences from about 179 million T cells. Approximately 310 gigabases of sequencing data and approximately 93 million unique TCR sequences were included in an early release covering under 650 HLA-typed donors. Of the roughly 390 genotyped donors, 65% to 90% were placed in the genetic ancestry cluster associated with self-reported Caucasian donors. The aim of the study was to test whether cataloging public T cell receptors could identify signatures of past pathogen exposure. The study used immunosequencing to profile the T cell repertoires of 670 or so subjects and linked those repertoires to cytomegalovirus serostatus. Along with the approximately 650-subject first cohort, a separate validation cohort of over a hundred different subjects was used. The study combined high-throughput TCR immunosequencing, statistical association of individual TCRs with disease status, and machine learning to predict cytomegalovirus infection status. A later analysis re-examined previously published TCR beta repertoires from roughly 650 donors and added high-resolution HLA genotyping to investigate patterns of TCR occurrence. In the later analysis, no new phenotypic data were used to find candidate immune exposures; instead, reliance was placed on TCR beta sequences and their occurrence across donors. In an earlier analysis of a few hundred of the donors, high-throughput TCR beta sequencing was used to judge whether each TCR beta V gene segment behaved as functional or pseudogenic. Alongside the repertoire data, information on donor age, sex, ethnicity and CMV serostatus was compiled. A later genetic analysis took genome-wide SNP genotypes for about 65% of the roughly 670 donors and used that subset as a discovery cohort. All discovery cohort repertoires had been generated using a single sequencing platform. HLA typing included class I and class II loci at four-digit resolution. The number of donors typed differed by locus, with about 620-630 for A, B, C, DRB1 and DQB1, 522 for DQA1, some 570 for DPA1, and around 430 for DPB1. About five DR-DQ haplotypes were treated as single units for association and clustering because of strong linkage in the cohort. Among about 370 genotyped donors of the cohort, an average of roughly 230,000 unique TCR beta nucleotide sequences was sequenced per donor, of which roughly 18% were non-productive. Findings and caveats that apply to the study as a whole: Specific HLA alleles were associated with 15,000 to 20,000 TCR beta sequences at a false discovery rate of 0.05 in a later analysis. Compared with equally common non-associated chains, HLA-associated TCR beta chains in a later analysis were more clonally expanded and had lower generation probabilities. V-gene and J-gene trimming of TCR beta chains was associated with a missense DCLRE1C variant in a later genetic analysis, and the association was replicated in an independent cohort. The cohort was sequenced for TCR beta chains only, and without alpha or paired-chain data the features that could be detected were limited. In a later analysis, most CMV-associated TCR beta chains were found to appear HLA-restricted, with HLA associations seemingly driven largely by CMV exposure. A cluster of highly shared sequence variants was judged likely to be a technical artifact of the sequencing pipeline. The study listed 150 to 200 TCR beta chains as associated with cytomegalovirus. The presence/absence analyses assumed that sequencing depth was roughly uniform across donors, and that assumption may not be true. While some public TCRs were present in many individuals, most TCR sequences turned up only very rarely across donors. Several of the top co-occurrence clusters appeared to be linked to parvovirus B19, influenza, CMV and Epstein-Barr virus, according to a later analysis. A further reported finding was that TCR beta sequences accurately predicted the HLA-A and HLA-B alleles for most subjects in the first cohort. Assigning TCR associations to individual alleles was difficult when HLA alleles, especially DR and DQ, strongly co-occurred. Linkage disequilibrium might explain the correlated functional status among segregating V segments, but an unknown experimental factor could not be ruled out. A few of the identified cytomegalovirus-associated TCR beta chains were confirmed in vitro to be specific for cytomegalovirus antigens. A later analysis found that TCR association rates varied across HLA loci, with DRB1 alleles showing the most associated TCRs and HLA-C alleles the fewest. According to the authors, the approach could potentially be generalized to other disease states and immunological phenotypes. Because counts were too low, about 18 rarely observed V segments, including chromosome 9 orphons, were excluded from the earlier analysis of 500 to 700 of the donors. In both the original and validation cohorts, the classifier was reported to diagnose cytomegalovirus status with high specificity and sensitivity. In an earlier analysis of fewer than 700 of the donors, most TCR beta V segments appeared in productive rearrangements about 90% or about 30% of the time, broadly matching IMGT annotations. A later genetic analysis reported fewer N-insertions in productive TCRs among donors in an Asian-associated ancestry cluster than the roughly 700-donor mean. HLA typing was unavailable for some donors at each locus, so association tests used only the typed subset. CMV serostatus was the only immune exposure information available for the cohort.

The cohort consisted of 666 healthy bone marrow donors. At the time of sampling, every cohort member was nominally healthy, though immune exposures that went unrecorded were likely present. The donor tested CMV seropositive and was one of the 289 seropositive cohort members. A peripheral blood sample was provided by each donor, and peripheral blood mononuclear cells were used for TCR beta sequencing. The Qiagen DNeasy Blood Extraction Kit was used to extract genomic DNA from the blood cell samples. For this clone: Its specific antigen is unknown. The input lacks base qualities; no much larger clone sits a single base away.

The receptor library was made with the immunoSEQ multiplex PCR assay. For the multiplex PCR, a mixture combining 60 forward primers for TCR Vbeta segments and 13 reverse primers for TCR Jbeta segments was used. A multiplex PCR assay on genomic DNA amplified the CDR3 region of rearranged TCR beta genes. The amplified TCR beta libraries were sequenced on the Illumina HiSeq System as 87-base-pair reads. The source study handled its data this way. In a later analysis, some 80 million unique TCR beta chains were counted across the approximately 640 repertoires, and approximately 9.9 million of these chains were shared by at least two donors. To remove PCR and sequencing errors, raw reads were error-corrected and collapsed into unique sequences using a nearest-neighbor algorithm that merged closely related sequences. CDR3 sequences were aligned to IMGT reference sequences to assign V, D and J gene segments. For a sequence to be retained, at least a six-nucleotide match to both a V gene segment and a J gene segment was required. A rearrangement was called productive if the CDR3 had no stop codons and remained in frame with V and J, and every other rearrangement was called non-productive. CDR3 was defined by IMGT convention, running from the second conserved V-encoded cysteine to the conserved J-encoded phenylalanine. The earlier analysis of some 600 of the donors excluded sequences that lacked an unambiguous match to a single V gene segment. An earlier analysis of roughly 590 of the donors called V segments functional above 56.7% productive rearrangements and segregating when the between-donor standard deviation exceeded 5%. A statistical classification framework was built to diagnose cytomegalovirus status from the catalog of TCR beta chain sequences. In a later analysis, V and J genes were assigned by comparing TCR nucleotide sequences against IMGT/GENE-DB human TR gene sequences. Using the TCRdist pipeline, a later analysis assigned CDR3 sequences along with most-parsimonious VDJ recombination scenarios. In a later analysis, every TCR beta chain was defined by the combination of its CDR3 amino acid sequence and its V-gene family, and reads without a unique V-gene family were dropped. In a later analysis, approximately 590 highly shared, low-generation-probability nucleotide sequences were removed to address suspected cross-contamination and a sequencing artifact. In a later analysis, a clonal expansion index was calculated for each public chain from normalized within-repertoire ranks of inferred template counts. In a later analysis, generation probabilities were computed using a VDJ recombination model fitted to out-of-frame rearrangements, and the results were checked against IGoR. In a later analysis, TCR-TCR, TCR-HLA and TCR-CMV co-occurrence was scored with hypergeometric tests, and a repertoire-size bias correction was applied to TCR pairs. A later analysis estimated false discovery rates by permuting HLA or CMV assignments 20 times. A later analysis grouped co-occurring TCRs with DBSCAN, adding TCRdist sequence similarity when clustering within HLA-allele-positive subsets. Co-occurrence clustering excluded repertoires with fewer than 30,000 or more than 120,000 public chains, plus five with anomalous nucleotide sharing. TCRdb limited this immuneACCESS table to in-frame rearrangements with V and J called. A share of clones is missing; checked studies link under half to unresolved V genes, and the rest is unexplained. The V and J calls and the clone size are those of that table, but D and trimming were determined from the DNA. The sample data list 170,000 or so clones, and more than 70% of these were observed just once. The top ten constitute around 6.6% of the sample.

This clonotype was sampled from a male donor in good health and CMV-seropositive. Sample: PBMCs.

At the DNA level, the sequence is TGTGCCAGCAGTGAATCCCGGGGGTGGGGACAAGAGACCCAGTACTTC. Translated, this is CASSESRGWGQETQYF. The rearranged chain carries TRBV25-1 and TRBJ2-5, with TRBD2 as a weak D call on 6 bases. For CDR1 and CDR2, the germline V gene lists MGHDK and SYGVNS. The CDR3 contains 16 residues, cysteine and phenylalanine counted. Of all the DNA, just the CDR3 is kept, 48 bases in frame from base 1. The junction carries 14 bases between V and J, which are trimmed by 1 base and 2 bases respectively.